Listed here are 17 T cell receptor beta chains from one sample, sequenced in a study of cytomegalovirus exposure and HLA in healthy donors. PCR employed 60 Vbeta and 13 Jbeta primers. Some clones are missing from TCRdb's copy, which holds only in-frame ones; the method was immunoSEQ multiplex PCR. The clone table shows roughly 75,000 clones, with the ten largest holding about 0.83%. Sequenced input: PBMCs. These receptors all come from a boy younger than 18 in good health and CMV-seronegative.

The CDR3 is CAITTERSSTDTQYF. In nucleotides, the CDR3 is TGTGCCATCACAACGGAGAGATCTAGCACAGATACGCAGTATTTT. This chain links TRBV10-3 with TRBJ2-3, with unresolved D. This CDR3 is 15 amino acids long. CDR1 is ENHRY, CDR2 SYGVKD, per germline. V gave up 7 bases and J gave up 0 bases, with 14 bases separating them.

The chain combines TRBV30 with TRBJ1-2, with unresolved D. Germline-derived CDR1 and CDR2 are GTSNPN and SVGIG (reference sequence). This CDR3 spans 13 amino acids. V shed 3 bases and J shed 3 bases, with 11 bases lying between them. For the CDR3, the DNA is TGTGCCTGGAGATCTAGTCAGTACTATGGCTACACCTTC. As protein: CAWRSSQYYGYTF.

The CDR3 region is CASSSQGSTEAFF. Written as DNA, the CDR3 is TGCGCCAGCAGCTCACAGGGGAGCACTGAAGCTTTCTTT. The chain couples TRBV5-1 to TRBJ1-1; TRBD1 matches 7 bases. CDR1 SGHRS and CDR2 YFSETQ come from the germline V gene. This CDR3 contains 13 residues. Unmatched junction bases numbered 3, after V lost 3 bases and J lost 4 bases.

The V call is TRBV15, the J call TRBJ1-2; TRBD1 agrees at 8 bases. The V segment lost 5 bases and the J segment 13 bases; nucleotides outside the gene matches: 15. This CDR3 is built from 14 residues. Germline values: CDR1 LNHNV, CDR2 YYDKDF (reference sequence). CDR3 bases: TGTGCCACCAGCGCCGACCGGGACAGGAGAACTTTCACCTTC. Translated: CATSADRDRRTFTF. Filled out from reference TRBV15 and TRBJ1-2, the complete variable domain reads DAMVIQNPRYQVTQFGKPVTLSCSQTLNHNVMYWYQQKSSQAPKLLFHYYDKDFNNEADTPDNFQSRRPNTSFCFLDIRSPGLGDTAMYLCATSADRDRRTFTFGSGTRLTVV.

This rearrangement joins TRBV25-1 to TRBJ1-1, with 12 bases aligning to TRBD1. Per the germline V gene, CDR1 is MGHDK and CDR2 is SYGVNS. The J segment lost 4 bases and the V segment lost 5 bases, leaving 2 bases of the junction unmatched. The CDR3 totals 14 residues. The CDR3 region has the DNA TGTGCCAGCAGTTCGGGACAGGGGGCCACTGAAGCTTTCTTT. Residues: CASSSGQGATEAFF.

The rearrangement joins TRBV7-9 to TRBJ2-1; possibly TRBD1 for D (5 bases). Trimming cost V 1 base and J 5 bases, with 12 bases left between them. The germline V gene has CDR1 SEHNR and CDR2 FQNEAQ (reference sequence). The CDR3 has 15 amino acids. The CDR3 reads CASSLGVGVNNEQFF. The DNA of the CDR3 is TGTGCCAGCAGCTTAGGGGTAGGGGTCAACAATGAGCAGTTCTTC.

The chain has TRBV7-2 and TRBJ2-7, with TRBD2 as a possible D gene (5 bases). Germline CDR1 is SGHTA and CDR2 is FQGNSA. This CDR3 region has 13 residues. V shed 5 bases and J shed 6 bases, with 14 bases lying between them. The CDR3: CASSLSRVSEQYF. The CDR3, as DNA: TGTGCCAGCAGCCTATCGCGGGTCAGCGAGCAGTACTTC. Drawing the rest from reference TRBV7-2 and TRBJ2-7, the complete variable domain is GAGVSQSPSNKVTEKGKDVELRCDPISGHTALYWYRQSLGQGLEFLIYFQGNSAPDKSGLPSDRFSAERTGGSVSTLTIQRTQQEDSAVYLCASSLSRVSEQYFGPGTRLTVT.

The chain employs TRBV19 and TRBJ1-1; 7 bases map to TRBD1. This CDR3 is 15 amino acids long. The germline gives CDR1 LNHDA, CDR2 SQIVND (reference sequence). With V trimmed by 0 bases and J by 3 bases, 4 bases remained unmatched. CDR3 DNA: TGTGCCAGTAGTATAGACGGAGGGGGCGACACTGAAGCTTTCTTT. Protein product: CASSIDGGGDTEAFF. The whole variable domain, filled in from reference TRBV19 and TRBJ1-1, reads DGGITQSPKYLFRKEGQNVTLSCEQNLNHDAMYWYRQDPGQGLRLIYYSQIVNDFQKGDIAEGYSVSREKKESFPLTVTSAQKNPTAFYLCASSIDGGGDTEAFFGQGTRLTVV.

Notes on this clone: Other DNA sequences in the sample encode the same CDR3. V gene TRBV10-3 combines with J gene TRBJ2-7; no reliable D call. The CDR3 consists of 13 residues. Looked up from germline, CDR1 is ENHRY and CDR2 is SYGVKD. Trimming took off 2 bases at V and 3 bases at J, with 8 bases between the two ends. The CDR3 loop is CAISERSSYEQYF. The CDR3 coding sequence is TGTGCCATCAGTGAGAGATCTAGCTACGAGCAGTACTTC.

The genes are TRBV5-6 and TRBJ2-1; 9 bases map to TRBD2. CDR3 length equals 17 residues. Germline values: CDR1 SGHDT, CDR2 YYEEEE. V was pared by 6 bases and J by 0 bases, with 10 bases of the junction left unmatched. The CDR3 region is CASTRGSGGSSYNEQFF. For the CDR3, the DNA is TGTGCCAGCACGAGGGGTAGCGGGGGTAGCTCCTACAATGAGCAGTTCTTC.

This chain joins TRBV6-5 and TRBJ1-1; D is unclear. This CDR3 region has 15 residues. The germline CDR1 and CDR2 sequences are MNHEY and SVGAGI. V was shortened by 2 bases and J by 4 bases, with 14 bases between the two germline ends. The CDR3 loop is CASSYTRRVGTEAFF. CDR3 in DNA: TGTGCCAGCAGTTACACGCGGCGGGTGGGCACTGAAGCTTTCTTT.

The CDR3 DNA is TGTGCCTGGAGTAGGGGGTACAATGAGCAGTTCTTC. Translation gives CAWSRGYNEQFF. J is TRBJ2-1 and V is TRBV30; possibly TRBD1 for D (6 bases). Germline loops: CDR1 GTSNPN, CDR2 SVGIG (reference sequence). Trimming cost V 2 bases and J 4 bases, with 6 bases left between them. The CDR3 has 12 residues.

This chain uses TRBV19 with TRBJ1-5; 9 bases fit TRBD1. V trimming: 3 bases; J trimming: 7 bases; junction bases outside the gene matches: 10. This CDR3 is 16 amino acids long. Germline V CDR1 and CDR2: LNHDA, SQIVND (reference sequence). CDR3 amino acids: CASSILFGQGSQPQHF. In nucleotides, the CDR3 is TGTGCCAGTAGTATTTTGTTCGGACAGGGGAGCCAGCCCCAGCATTTT.

The V and J genes are TRBV11-2 and TRBJ2-1; the match to TRBD1 covers 7 bases. The CDR3 has 15 residues. Germline CDR1 and CDR2: SGHAT and FQNNGV. Germline trimming cut 6 bases from V and 5 bases from J; bases unmatched to any gene: 10. CDR3 nucleotide sequence: TGTGCCAGCAGGACCTCTGAGGGGGCAAACAATGAGCAGTTCTTC. It translates to CASRTSEGANNEQFF.

This chain links TRBV2 with TRBJ2-4; 9 bases agree with TRBD1. CDR3 length: 14 amino acids. After removal of 6 bases from V and 6 bases from J, the junction contained 6 bases not matched to a gene. From germline, CDR1 is SNHLY and CDR2 FYNNEI. The CDR3 sequence is CASSPRTGVNIQYF. The CDR3 coding sequence is TGTGCCAGCAGCCCGAGGACAGGGGTAAACATTCAGTACTTC.

The chain is built from TRBV2 and TRBJ1-1; 8 bases line up with TRBD1. V lost 7 bases to trimming and J lost 7 bases; unmatched junction nucleotides: 11. This CDR3 is 14 amino acids long. Germline CDR1 and CDR2: SNHLY and FYNNEI. The CDR3 protein is CASKEDRGRSEAFF. The CDR3 DNA reads TGTGCCAGCAAAGAAGACAGGGGAAGGAGTGAAGCTTTCTTT.

The chain carries TRBV5-1 and TRBJ1-1; possible D gene TRBD1, 6 bases. CDR3 size: 15 residues. V was shortened by 0 bases and J by 6 bases, with 15 bases between the two germline ends. Per germline, CDR1 SGHRS and CDR2 YFSETQ. CDR3 bases: TGCGCCAGCAGCTTGGAAGCCAGGGGAATCGCTGAAGCTTTCTTT. It translates to CASSLEARGIAEAFF.